Following are 29 T cell receptor beta chains from one sample sequenced in a study of blood T cell repertoires in COVID-19 (dated by TCRdb to about 2020). Libraries were built with the immunoSEQ multiplex PCR assay. What TCRdb holds here is the immuneACCESS table cut down to in-frame rearrangements. Part of the clones is not present; checked against another copy, under half of the missing clones reflect an unresolved V gene, and the others are unexplained. The sample profile shows about 200,000 clones; 85% to 90% of them were found once. Together, the top ten hold 0.6% to 1% of the sample. Sequencing was performed on peripheral blood. The receptors were sampled from a woman in her 70s with acute or convalescent COVID-19.

The chain combines TRBV19 with TRBJ1-1, with D perhaps matching TRBD1 (5 bases). The V end was cut by 1 base, the J end by 1 base, with 10 bases between. The CDR3 contains 15 residues. CDR1 LNHDA and CDR2 SQIVND come from the germline V gene (reference sequence). CDR3: CASSIVRDSNTEAFF. In DNA, the CDR3 is TGTGCCAGTAGTATAGTACGGGACTCGAACACTGAAGCTTTCTTT.

The chain recombines TRBV19 with TRBJ2-1; D is possibly TRBD1 (6 bases). The ends were cut back, 10 bases at V and 2 bases at J, with 18 bases in the middle. Germline CDR1 LNHDA, CDR2 SQIVND (reference sequence). The CDR3 loop spans 15 amino acids. The CDR3 nucleotides read TGTGCCACCAACCCCCGAGGGGGAGCCTACAATGAGCAGTTCTTC. This encodes CATNPRGGAYNEQFF. The variable domain in full, with the rest retrieved from reference TRBV19 and TRBJ2-1, is DGGITQSPKYLFRKEGQNVTLSCEQNLNHDAMYWYRQDPGQGLRLIYYSQIVNDFQKGDIAEGYSVSREKKESFPLTVTSAQKNPTAFYLCATNPRGGAYNEQFFGPGTRLTVL.

The chain is built from TRBV3-1 (or the pseudogene TRBV3-2) and TRBJ2-1, with D possibly matching TRBD2 (5 bases). Germline CDR1 reads LGHDT; CDR2 reads YNNKEL (reference sequence). Trimming took 4 bases from V and 4 from J, leaving 11 bases between them. This CDR3 is built from 14 residues. The CDR3 reads CASSPPRAYNEQFF. CDR3 nucleotides: TGTGCCAGCAGCCCCCCGCGGGCTTACAATGAGCAGTTCTTC.

In this sample, this clone turned up a few times. The chain carries TRBV7-2 and TRBJ2-5; D possibly corresponds to TRBD1 (5 bases). The CDR3 is 15 residues long. With 5 bases removed from V and 7 bases from J, the gap between germline ends came to 20 bases. Germline V CDR1 and CDR2: SGHTA, FQGNSA. CDR3 protein: CASSALGQGGLTQYF. CDR3 DNA sequence: TGTGCCAGCAGCGCCCTGGGGCAGGGTGGGTTGACCCAGTACTTC.

This sequence joins TRBV6-6 and TRBJ1-5, with no clear D. Germline CDR1 and CDR2: MNHNY and SVGAGI (reference sequence). There are 13 residues in the CDR3. V gave up 2 bases and J gave up 4 bases, with 6 bases separating them. The CDR3 sequence: CASSYDGNQPQHF. Written as DNA, the CDR3 is TGTGCCAGCAGTTACGACGGGAATCAGCCCCAGCATTTT.

The count of this clone is one. The V gene is TRBV7-9, the J gene TRBJ1-2, with 7 bases matching TRBD1. CDR1 and CDR2 from the germline V gene are SEHNR and FQNEAQ (reference sequence). V gave up 3 bases and J gave up 4 bases; unmatched junction bases: 14. The CDR3 covers 17 residues. The CDR3 DNA sequence: TGTGCCAGCAGCTTTTCGTCGACAGGGCGTATACCCTATGGCTACACCTTC. Residues: CASSFSSTGRIPYGYTF. The variable domain in full, completed from reference TRBV7-9 and TRBJ1-2, reads DTGVSQNPRHKITKRGQNVTFRCDPISEHNRLYWYRQTLGQGPEFLTYFQNEAQLEKSRLLSDRFSAERPKGSFSTLEIQRTEQGDSAMYLCASSFSSTGRIPYGYTFGSGTRLTVV.

This clone was seen more than once but under ten times. The chain recombines TRBV20-1 with TRBJ1-5; no reliable D call. V was trimmed by 3 bases and J by 0 bases, leaving 6 bases between them. The CDR3 length is 13 residues. Germline-derived CDR1 and CDR2 are DFQATT and SNEGSKA (reference sequence). The CDR3 DNA is TGCAGTGCTAGTGGTTATAGCAATCAGCCCCAGCATTTT. Its translation: CSASGYSNQPQHF.

The J gene is TRBJ1-4, the V gene TRBV12-5, with D unclear. Per the germline V gene, CDR1 is LGHNT and CDR2 is FRNRAP. The CDR3 covers 14 residues. Trimming stripped 5 bases from V and 0 bases from J, with 7 bases between. CDR3 DNA sequence: TGTGCTAGTGGTCCCGCGACAACTAATGAAAAACTGTTTTTT. It translates to CASGPATTNEKLFF.

The J gene is TRBJ2-1, the V gene TRBV9, with 8 bases lining up with TRBD2. Germline V CDR1 and CDR2: SGDLS, YYNGEE. The CDR3 extends over 15 amino acids. The V and J ends lost 2 bases and 4 bases, in that order; junction bases with no gene match: 5. CDR3 residues: CASSVRLASYNEQFF. As DNA, the CDR3 is TGTGCCAGCAGCGTCCGACTAGCGAGTTACAATGAGCAGTTCTTC.

The CDR3 nucleotides read TGTGCCAGCAGCCTTCGACAGGGCTTTTTGAACGAGCAGTACTTC. This gives the protein CASSLRQGFLNEQYF. This sequence joins TRBV3-1 (or the pseudogene TRBV3-2) and TRBJ2-7; the match to TRBD1 covers 7 bases. CDR3 length equals 15 residues. CDR1 is LGHDT and CDR2 is YNNKEL in the germline V gene (reference sequence). With 4 bases clipped from V and 5 bases from J, the junction kept 11 bases outside the gene matches.

V gene TRBV19 combines with J gene TRBJ2-7, with D possibly matching TRBD2 (5 bases). Trimming took off 3 bases at V and 8 bases at J, with 8 bases between the two ends. Germline V gene sequence: CDR1 LNHDA, CDR2 SQIVND (reference sequence). CDR3 length: 11 residues. Here the CDR3 reads CASSIGMKQYF. CDR3 sequence (DNA): TGTGCCAGTAGTATCGGGATGAAGCAGTACTTC.

The chain couples TRBV11-3 to TRBJ2-1, with D possibly matching TRBD2 (5 bases). Trimming took 5 bases from V and 7 from J, leaving 12 bases between them. The length of the CDR3 is 13 residues. CDR1 is SGHNT and CDR2 is YENEEA in the germline V gene. The DNA for the CDR3 is TGTGCCAGCAGCCTGGCGGGTGGGAATGAGCAGTTCTTC. It encodes CASSLAGGNEQFF.

The DNA for the CDR3 is TGTGCCAGCAGTTACCCGCGGGGCCTCTCCTACGAGCAGTACTTC. Translated: CASSYPRGLSYEQYF. The chain couples TRBV6-2 or TRBV6-3 to TRBJ2-7, with D possibly being TRBD2 (6 bases). The V and J ends lost 2 bases and 0 bases respectively, with 11 bases between them. The germline gives CDR1 MNHEY, CDR2 SVGEGT. The CDR3 consists of 15 residues.

The V and J genes are TRBV7-2 and TRBJ2-7; 11 positions match TRBD2. The CDR3 contains 15 residues. V shed 5 bases and J 5 bases; nucleotides not matched to a gene: 8. Per germline, CDR1 SGHTA and CDR2 FQGNSA. CDR3: CASSLLAGGPNEQYF. In DNA form, the CDR3 reads TGTGCCAGCAGCCTGTTAGCGGGAGGGCCAAACGAGCAGTACTTC. Full variable domain (outside the CDR3, taken from reference TRBV7-2 and TRBJ2-7): GAGVSQSPSNKVTEKGKDVELRCDPISGHTALYWYRQSLGQGLEFLIYFQGNSAPDKSGLPSDRFSAERTGGSVSTLTIQRTQQEDSAVYLCASSLLAGGPNEQYFGPGTRLTVT.

The chain has TRBV5-1 and TRBJ1-5; no reliable D call. Germline values: CDR1 SGHRS, CDR2 YFSETQ. The V gene lost 2 bases and the J gene lost 7 bases, with 13 bases spanning the gap. The CDR3 is 14 residues long. For the CDR3, the DNA is TGCGCCAGCAGCTTAGGCACAGAAAACCAGCCCCAGCATTTT. Encoded protein: CASSLGTENQPQHF.

The genes are TRBV23-1 and TRBJ1-5, with no clear D. TRBV23-1 is an ORF; its function is uncertain. Trimming cost V 1 base and J 7 bases, with 17 bases left between them. The CDR3 runs 16 residues. The CDR3 DNA follows: TGCGCCAGCAGTCAATGGAGGACGCCCGCGGGCCAGCCCCAGCATTTT. It specifies CASSQWRTPAGQPQHF.

The V gene is TRBV18, the J gene TRBJ1-4, with D possibly being TRBD1 (5 bases). CDR1 KGHSH and CDR2 LQKENI come from the germline V gene. V lost 3 bases to trimming and J lost 5 bases, with 16 bases between them. The CDR3 consists of 16 residues. CDR3 bases: TGTGCCAGCTCACCCCTGTATGGGGCCGAGAATGAAAAACTGTTTTTT. This sequence encodes CASSPLYGAENEKLFF.

This clone was observed once. The same CDR3 arises from other DNA sequences in this sample as well. The V call is TRBV7-8, the J call TRBJ2-7; 8 bases map to TRBD1. CDR3 size: 14 residues. V shed 5 bases, J shed 2 bases, and the junction held 5 bases outside the gene matches. Per germline, CDR1 SGHVS and CDR2 FQNEAQ. CDR3 sequence (DNA): TGTGCCAGCAGCCTCGGACAGGGAGCCTACGAGCAGTACTTC. As protein: CASSLGQGAYEQYF.

A note on this clone: Other nucleotide sequences from this sample produce the same CDR3. This rearrangement joins TRBV18 to TRBJ1-1; 10 nucleotides line up with TRBD1. The CDR3 is made up of 15 amino acids. Germline loops: CDR1 KGHSH, CDR2 LQKENI. The trim removed 2 bases at V and 1 base at J, leaving 1 base unmatched. Here the CDR3 reads CASSPGTGANTEAFF. DNA of the CDR3: TGTGCCAGCTCACCAGGGACAGGGGCGAACACTGAAGCTTTCTTT.

The CDR3 loop reads CASSIGTIMNTEAFF. In DNA form, the CDR3 reads TGTGCCAGTAGCATTGGGACTATTATGAACACTGAAGCTTTCTTT. The genes are TRBV19 and TRBJ1-1, with D possibly matching TRBD1 (5 bases). CDR1 LNHDA and CDR2 SQIVND come from the germline V gene (reference sequence). Trimming shortened V by 6 bases and J by 0 bases, and 14 bases separated the two germline ends. The CDR3 is 15 amino acids.

This clone has a single count. V usage is TRBV5-1 and J usage is TRBJ1-1, with a tentative D call TRBD1 (5 bases). Deletions cut 0 bases from V and 7 bases from J, with 10 bases between. The germline V gene encodes CDR1 SGHRS and CDR2 YFSETQ. The CDR3 loop spans 13 amino acids. The CDR3 nucleotides read TGCGCCAGCAGCTTGGCTGACAGCAATGAAGCTTTCTTT. This codes for CASSLADSNEAFF.

This clone was detected ten times or more. The chain has TRBV6-1 and TRBJ1-2; D might be TRBD1 (5 bases). Germline V gene sequence: CDR1 MNHNS, CDR2 SASEGT. Between the trimmed V and J ends, which lost 1 base and 0 bases, there was a span of 9 bases. The CDR3 runs 15 residues. Here the CDR3 reads CASSEGQIPNYGYTF. The CDR3 DNA sequence: TGTGCCAGCAGTGAAGGACAGATACCTAACTATGGCTACACCTTC.

This chain joins TRBV14 and TRBJ2-2; D not resolved. The V end lost 3 bases, the J end lost 1 base, and 12 bases lay between the germline ends. The germline V gene has CDR1 SGHDN and CDR2 FVKESK. This CDR3 is built from 16 residues. The DNA of the CDR3 is TGTGCCAGCAGCCAGGTACAGCCTCGGAACACCGGGGAGCTGTTTTTT. Translating gives CASSQVQPRNTGELFF.

V is TRBV2 and J is TRBJ2-5; 12 bases are shared with TRBD2. This CDR3 has 15 residues. Germline V lookup: CDR1 SNHLY, CDR2 FYNNEI. The V gene end was trimmed by 8 bases and the J gene end by 5 bases; junction bases not matched to a gene: 9. CDR3 in amino acids: CASGASGRAEETQYF. CDR3 nucleotide sequence: TGTGCCAGCGGGGCTAGCGGGAGGGCAGAGGAGACCCAGTACTTC. Drawing the rest from reference TRBV2 and TRBJ2-5, the complete variable domain is EPEVTQTPSHQVTQMGQEVILRCVPISNHLYFYWYRQILGQKVEFLVSFYNNEISEKSEIFDDQFSVERPDGSNFTLKIRSTKLEDSAMYFCASGASGRAEETQYFGPGTRLLVL.

V and J are TRBV5-6 and TRBJ2-5; D might be TRBD1 (9 bases). V gave up 0 bases and J gave up 7 bases, with 16 bases separating them. Germline V gene data show CDR1 as SGHDT and CDR2 as YYEEEE. There are 15 residues in the CDR3. The CDR3 here is CASSLAQGAGGTQYF. The CDR3 DNA follows: TGTGCCAGCAGCTTGGCACAGGGGGCGGGGGGGACCCAGTACTTC. The full variable domain, completed using reference TRBV5-6 and TRBJ2-5, is DAGVTQSPTHLIKTRGQQVTLRCSPKSGHDTVSWYQQALGQGPQFIFQYYEEEERQRGNFPDRFSGHQFPNYSSELNVNALLLGDSALYLCASSLAQGAGGTQYFGPGTRLLVL.

The chain has TRBV7-2 and TRBJ1-6; possible D gene TRBD1, 6 bases. Between the trimmed V and J ends, which lost 0 bases and 6 bases, there was a span of 9 bases. Germline lookup yields CDR1 SGHTA and CDR2 FQGNSA. This CDR3 region has 15 residues. The DNA for the CDR3 is TGTGCCAGCAGCTTAGCGGGACACCTTAATTCACCCCTCCACTTT. This gives the protein CASSLAGHLNSPLHF.

The CDR3 reads CASRRDGYTEAFF. CDR3 in DNA: TGTGCCAGCAGGCGGGACGGCTACACTGAAGCTTTCTTT. This chain connects TRBV6-5 to TRBJ1-1, with D possibly TRBD1 on 5 matching bases. This CDR3 is built from 13 residues. The V end was cut by 6 bases, the J end by 3 bases, with 11 bases between. Germline V gives CDR1 MNHEY, CDR2 SVGAGI.

This clone was seen repeatedly, ten times or more. V is TRBV19 and J is TRBJ2-6; 13 bases match TRBD2. The V segment lost 5 bases and the J segment 0 bases; nucleotides outside the gene matches: 10. CDR1 is LNHDA, CDR2 SQIVND, per germline (reference sequence). The CDR3 extends over 20 amino acids. The CDR3: CASSFHSLAGGGSGANVLTF. CDR3 nucleotide sequence: TGTGCCAGTAGTTTTCACTCACTAGCGGGAGGGGGCTCTGGGGCCAACGTCCTGACTTTC.

The V call is TRBV5-1, the J call TRBJ1-2; 12 bases line up with TRBD1. The CDR3 spans 15 residues. V trimming: 4 bases; J trimming: 8 bases; junction bases outside the gene matches: 9. The germline V gene has CDR1 SGHRS and CDR2 YFSETQ. The chain's CDR3 is CASSPDRDRGRGYTF. As DNA, the CDR3 is TGCGCCAGCAGCCCGGACAGGGACAGGGGGCGAGGCTACACCTTC.